The subject of this entry is one T cell receptor (beta chain). This CDR3 contains 16 residues. CDR1 SGHAT and CDR2 FQNNGV come from the germline V gene. With 8 bases clipped from V and 2 bases from J, the junction kept 11 bases outside the gene matches. In TCRdb, the reads were re-called with MiXCR into one record per CDR3 protein. The data contain approximately 500,000 distinct CDR3 sequences, 10% to 12% of them singletons. This record comes from a study of T cell repertoires in cytomegalovirus infection. For the study at large: Matching HLA type, along with CMV infection, was indicated by public TCR beta signatures.

The chain employs TRBV11-2 and TRBJ2-2; 7 nucleotides match TRBD1. The source is a human donor in good health (CMV status not recorded). Some clones in this sample may be carry-over from other donors' samples. The sequenced sample was PBMCs. The CDR3 region has the DNA TGTGCCAGCGGATCCCGGGACAGTTTCAACACCGGGGAGCTGTTTTTT. Protein product: CASGSRDSFNTGELFF.